The clone carrying this T cell receptor beta chain came up many times. Its antigen is still unknown. This record comes from a study of neurological immune-mediated disorders. Overall study findings and caveats: No CDR3 amino acid sequences were shared by expanded clones across subjects, suggesting private repertoires in all groups. Healthy controls had more TCR clonal expansion than multiple sclerosis, which showed the least, whereas HTLV-1-associated myelopathy showed the most.

The making of cDNA relied on 5'RACE with 10-nucleotide random UMIs. TCRdb reprocessed the 5' RACE reads via MiXCR and lists one record per CDR3 protein. The sample has around 70,000 distinct CDR3 sequences; around 5.5% are singletons. Per germline, CDR1 MGHRA and CDR2 YSYEKL. V lost 1 base, J lost 8 bases, and 14 bases lay in between. This CDR3 contains 14 residues. Preparation of the unsorted libraries drew on 2 million PBMCs stored at -80 C. V is TRBV4-1 and J is TRBJ1-2; no reliable D call. The clonotype comes from a woman aged 30 to 39 with multiple sclerosis. Sequencing was carried out using PBMCs. As DNA, the CDR3 is TGCGCCAGCAGCCAAGGGCCAGCGGCTGTCGGCTACACCTTC. Translating gives CASSQGPAAVGYTF.